The entry that follows covers one T cell receptor (beta chain) sequence. Its specificity is not known. This table comes from immunoSEQ multiplex PCR, and its TCRdb copy is limited to in-frame clones, with some not included. This sample has approximately 200,000 clones; about 72% occur once, and the top ten carry around 15%. These data are taken from a study of cytotoxic CD8 clonotypes in ibrutinib-treated CLL. Study background: Responses: some 25 partial, 2 complete; after median around 70 months, around 14 stayed remitted, around 12 progressed. Regarding the study as a whole: At the start, clonality exceeded age-matched healthy donors and followed circulating CD8+ T-cell counts. Public clonotypes were uncommon and contracted or stayed stable on treatment. Clonality went higher at ibrutinib response and then dropped back toward baseline at progression.

Looked up from germline, CDR1 is SGHRS and CDR2 is YFSETQ. V gave up 2 bases and J gave up 7 bases; unmatched junction bases: 13. The CDR3 is 17 amino acids. The sequence derives from a human donor with chronic lymphocytic leukemia. The chain joins TRBV5-1 to TRBJ2-1; TRBD1 matches at 9 bases. Sequencing used PBMCs, obtained after 24 months of ibrutinib treatment. CDR3 protein: CASSFLLVGQGVNEQFF. Here the CDR3 DNA reads TGCGCCAGCAGCTTCCTCCTTGTGGGACAGGGAGTGAATGAGCAGTTCTTC.